One sample yielded the 4 T cell receptor beta chains listed below, sequenced in a study of blood T cell repertoires in COVID-19. The assay was immunoSEQ multiplex PCR, and TCRdb's table has in-frame clones only and misses some. The profile covers some 130,000 clones, with roughly 90% appearing a single time and roughly 4.3% taken by the ten largest. The source material was peripheral blood. Receptors were obtained from a man between 60 and 75 years old with COVID-19, enrolled during active disease.

The chain uses TRBV10-2 and TRBJ2-7; 8 bases fit TRBD2. The V gene's germline CDR1 is WSHSY and CDR2 SAAADI. The CDR3 is 14 residues long. The V segment lost 3 bases and the J segment 7 bases; nucleotides outside the gene matches: 8. CDR3 DNA sequence: TGCGCCAGCAGTGAAGGGCGGGGGGCGAGTGAGCAGTACTTC. Amino acid sequence: CASSEGRGASEQYF.

The chain employs TRBV11-2 and TRBJ2-3, with 9 bases that match TRBD2. The germline V gene encodes CDR1 SGHAT and CDR2 FQNNGV. V trimming: 5 bases; J trimming: 1 base; junction bases outside the gene matches: 4. The CDR3 length is 15 residues. The DNA of the CDR3 is TGTGCCAGCAGCCGGACTAGCGACGGCACAGATACGCAGTATTTT. Its translation is CASSRTSDGTDTQYF.

CDR3 region: CASSQWDSGEKLFF. CDR3 sequence (DNA): TGTGCCAGCAGTCAATGGGACAGCGGCGAAAAACTGTTTTTT. This rearrangement joins TRBV6-5 to TRBJ1-4; 7 positions match TRBD1. The germline gives CDR1 MNHEY, CDR2 SVGAGI. Trimming took 5 bases from V and 8 from J; bases not matched to a gene: 8. CDR3 size: 14 residues.

This clone was detected a few times. The chain has TRBV14 and TRBJ1-6, with a possible D match to TRBD1 (5 bases). Trimming removed 0 bases at V and 7 bases at J, with 10 bases between. CDR3 length equals 15 residues. The germline V gene has CDR1 SGHDN and CDR2 FVKESK. CDR3 sequence (DNA): TGTGCCAGCAGCCAAGATCCGGCAGGGAATTCACCCCTCCACTTT. Residues: CASSQDPAGNSPLHF.